This T cell receptor (beta chain) was sequenced in a study of blood T cell repertoires in COVID-19. Background on the study: Samples of COVID-19 (acute and convalescent) were obtained from the United States, Italy and Spain. Sources were T cells, B-cell-depleted T cells, or PBMCs; the material itself was cDNA or gDNA.

Followed over time, Seattle patients had been enrolled while infection was active. Per the authors' pipeline: Reference gene primer amplification yielded estimated nucleated cell counts. Sequencing used immunoSEQ multiplex PCR; TCRdb keeps in-frame clones, though not all of them. The DNA gave D and trimming, while V, J and clone size come from that table. The sample lists under 200,000 clones; roughly 81% were seen once. This CDR3 has 13 amino acids. CDR1 ENHRY and CDR2 SYGVKD come from the germline V gene. Trimming pared 1 base from V and 5 bases from J, leaving 8 bases between. The chain links TRBV10-3 to TRBJ1-1; weak D call: TRBD1 (5 bases). What was sequenced was peripheral blood. This sequence originates from a woman aged 80 or over with COVID-19, enrolled during active disease. This CDR3 is CAISELDKTEAFF. Here the CDR3 DNA reads TGTGCCATCAGTGAGTTGGACAAAACTGAAGCTTTCTTT.